A single T cell receptor beta chain is shown here with its context. The antigen it recognizes is unknown. Base qualities are not provided; no much larger clone lies one nucleotide away. TCRbeta CDR3 regions were sequenced with the immunoSEQ Assay. After extraction, genomic DNA underwent amplification by bias-controlled multiplex PCR, followed by high-throughput sequencing. As for the original processing: To quantify the absolute abundance of every unique TCRbeta CDR3 region, sequences were collapsed and filtered. T cell fraction was estimated by normalization of TCRbeta template counts to usable DNA, with usable DNA being measured through amplification of reference genes present in all nucleated cells. Repertoire TCRs were annotated as SARS-CoV-2-specific by exact matching of V gene, CDR3 amino acid sequence and J gene to a known reactive TCR set. The reference SARS-CoV-2 TCR set was obtained from MIRA and was filtered for enrichment in COVID-19-positive ImmuneCODE repertoires, whereby public or cross-reactive TCRs were removed. Using the MIRA antigens, annotated TCRs were further analysed by specific ORF or by position within an ORF. Depth was the summed frequency of annotated unique rearrangements, while breadth was defined as annotated unique rearrangements over total unique productive rearrangements. TCR breadth was compared between groups using two-sided Wilcoxon rank-sum tests. In TCRdb, the immuneACCESS table is reduced to in-frame sequences with V and J assigned. These tables do not hold every clone; where another copy was compared, an unresolved V gene accounts for under half, and the others remain unexplained. V, J and clone size are taken as reported in that table, and D and trimming were inferred from the DNA itself. The sample data list 300,000 to 400,000 clones, and around four fifths of these were observed just once. The leading ten clones occupy under 2.5% of the sample.

Spanning cysteine to phenylalanine, the CDR3 consists of 16 amino acids. Of all the DNA, just the CDR3 is kept, 48 bases in frame from base 1. From V the trimming removes 0 bases and from J it removes 2 bases, while the gene matches leave 4 bases of the junction unaccounted for. CDR1 SGHRS and CDR2 YFSETQ were looked up in the germline V gene. The data were taken from a study of Ad26.COV2.S vaccination and SARS-CoV-2 variants (dated by TCRdb to about 2021). The study in broad terms: Donors in the vaccine arm were drawn from COV1001, a multicentre, randomized, double-blind, placebo-controlled phase I-IIa trial testing Ad26.COV2.S in healthy adults. Blinding of investigators to trial group allocation was maintained during experiments and outcome assessment. Ad26.COV2.S was administered intramuscularly at a dose of 5x10^10 or 1x10^11 viral particles, either as one shot or as two shots given 56 days apart. The TCR-sequenced set comprised around 30 samples: some 20 Ad26.COV2.S vaccine recipients, 5 placebo recipients and 8 SARS-CoV-2 convalescent individuals. TCRbeta repertoire sequencing was used to assess the specificity and breadth of SARS-CoV-2-reactive T cell receptors after Ad26.COV2.S vaccination. Trial participants were randomized into five groups of five, in which low-dose or high-dose Ad26.COV2.S was given once or twice, or placebo was given on both occasions.

Paper-wide results and their limitations: The authors noted that the TCR breadth and depth analyses may have underestimated total T cell responses. After vaccination, substantial breadth of spike-specific CD8+ and CD4+ T cell responses was reported. Comparing responses between vaccine doses or regimens was not something the study was powered to do. Compared with placebo recipients, Ad26.COV2.S recipients showed higher spike-specific TCR breadth (P = 0.0014). Vaccine and placebo recipients had similar non-spike TCR breadth, a finding consistent with the vaccine containing only spike.

In light of the paper, this sample's treatment or condition label describes: some 20 received Ad26.COV2.S at low or high dose, single or two shots; 5 received placebo; per-sample allocation not given. Repertoires of vaccine and placebo recipients were sequenced from samples taken on day 63 after the first injection. In Cohort 1b, 25 to 30 adults aged 18-55 years were enrolled at a single site in Boston, USA, between 29 July and 7 August 2020. Ad26.COV2.S was a replication-incompetent adenovirus type 26 vector expressing a prefusion-stabilized SARS-CoV-2 spike protein from the original Wuhan strain.

The sample was peripheral blood, taken in a trial of Ad26.COV2.S vaccine versus placebo. The chain is assembled from TRBV5-1 and TRBJ2-1; 8 bases in the middle match TRBD2. This receptor was taken from a person aged 18-65 years who received the Ad26.COV2.S COVID-19 vaccine or a placebo. DNA sequence: TGCGCCAGCAGCTTGGTGGCTAGCGGGCCCTACAATGAGCAGTTCTTC. Its protein product is CASSLVASGPYNEQFF.